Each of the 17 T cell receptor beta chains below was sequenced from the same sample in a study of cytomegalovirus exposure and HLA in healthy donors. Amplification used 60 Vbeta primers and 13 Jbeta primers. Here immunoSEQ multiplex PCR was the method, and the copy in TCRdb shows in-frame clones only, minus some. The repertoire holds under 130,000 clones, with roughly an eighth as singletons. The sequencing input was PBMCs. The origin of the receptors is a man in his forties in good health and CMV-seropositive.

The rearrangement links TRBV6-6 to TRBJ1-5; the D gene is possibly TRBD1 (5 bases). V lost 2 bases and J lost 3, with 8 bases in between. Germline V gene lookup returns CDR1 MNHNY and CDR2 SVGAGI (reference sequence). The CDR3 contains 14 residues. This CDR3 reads CASSYGGNNQPQHF. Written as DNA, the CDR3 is TGTGCCAGCAGTTACGGGGGGAACAATCAGCCCCAGCATTTT.

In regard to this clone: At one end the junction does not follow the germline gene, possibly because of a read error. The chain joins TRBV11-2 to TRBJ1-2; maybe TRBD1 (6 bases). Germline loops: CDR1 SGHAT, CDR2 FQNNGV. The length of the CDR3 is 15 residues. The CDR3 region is CASSLGGQPNYGSTF. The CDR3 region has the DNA TGTGCCAGCAGCTTAGGGGGGCAACCTAACTATGGCTCCACCTTC.

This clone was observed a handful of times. The CDR3 DNA sequence: TGCGCCAGCAGCTCCCGGACTAGCGGGGCGAGCTCCTACGAGCAGTACTTC. As protein: CASSSRTSGASSYEQYF. The rearrangement uses TRBV5-1 and TRBJ2-7; 12 bases fit TRBD2. The J segment lost 0 bases and the V segment lost 3 bases, leaving 7 bases of the junction unmatched. There are 17 residues in the CDR3. Per the germline V gene, CDR1 is SGHRS and CDR2 is YFSETQ.

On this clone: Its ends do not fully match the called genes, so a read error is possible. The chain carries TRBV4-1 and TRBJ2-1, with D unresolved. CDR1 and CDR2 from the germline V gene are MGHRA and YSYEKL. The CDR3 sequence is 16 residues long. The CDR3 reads CASSKDNGVSYNAQFF. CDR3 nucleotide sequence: TGCGCCAGCAGCAAAGATAACGGAGTCTCCTACAATGCGCAGTTCTTC.

In DNA form, the CDR3 reads TGTGCCAGCAGCGTAGGCTCAGGGGGCTATGGCTACACCTTC. This sequence encodes CASSVGSGGYGYTF. The rearrangement links TRBV9 to TRBJ1-2, with TRBD1 matching 7 bases. With 0 bases clipped from V and 4 bases from J, the junction kept 3 bases outside the gene matches. The CDR3 extends over 14 amino acids. Per germline, CDR1 SGDLS and CDR2 YYNGEE.

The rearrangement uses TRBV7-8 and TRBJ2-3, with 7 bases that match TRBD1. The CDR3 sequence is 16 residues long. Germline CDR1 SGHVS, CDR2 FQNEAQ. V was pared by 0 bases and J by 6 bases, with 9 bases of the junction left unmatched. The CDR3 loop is CASSLAPSDRADTQYF. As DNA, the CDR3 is TGTGCCAGCAGCTTAGCGCCTAGTGACAGGGCTGATACGCAGTATTTT.

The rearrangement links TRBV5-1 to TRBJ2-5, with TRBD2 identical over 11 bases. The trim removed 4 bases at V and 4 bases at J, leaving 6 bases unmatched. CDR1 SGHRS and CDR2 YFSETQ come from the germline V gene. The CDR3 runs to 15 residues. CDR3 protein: CASSTGTSGLETQYF. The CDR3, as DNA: TGCGCCAGCAGCACAGGGACTAGCGGTTTAGAGACCCAGTACTTC.

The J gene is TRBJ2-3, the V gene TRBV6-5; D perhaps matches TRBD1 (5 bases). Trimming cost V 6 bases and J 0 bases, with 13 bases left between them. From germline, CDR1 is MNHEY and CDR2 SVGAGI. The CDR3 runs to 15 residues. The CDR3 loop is CASSRAGSSTDTQYF. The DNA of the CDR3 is TGTGCCAGCAGCAGGGCAGGTTCTAGCACAGATACGCAGTATTTT.

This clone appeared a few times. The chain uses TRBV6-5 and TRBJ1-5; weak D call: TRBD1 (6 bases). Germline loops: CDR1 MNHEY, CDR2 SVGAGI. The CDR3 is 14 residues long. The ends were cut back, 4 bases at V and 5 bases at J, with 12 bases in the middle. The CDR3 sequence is CASSSGTSYQPQHF. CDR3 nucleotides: TGTGCCAGCAGTTCCGGGACATCATATCAGCCCCAGCATTTT.

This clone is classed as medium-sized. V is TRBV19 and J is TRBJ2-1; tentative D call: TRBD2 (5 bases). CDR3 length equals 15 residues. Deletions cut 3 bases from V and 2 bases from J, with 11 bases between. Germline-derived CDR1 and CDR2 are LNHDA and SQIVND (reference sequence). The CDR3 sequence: CASSMDFSTYNEQFF. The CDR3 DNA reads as TGTGCCAGTAGTATGGACTTCTCGACCTACAATGAGCAGTTCTTC.

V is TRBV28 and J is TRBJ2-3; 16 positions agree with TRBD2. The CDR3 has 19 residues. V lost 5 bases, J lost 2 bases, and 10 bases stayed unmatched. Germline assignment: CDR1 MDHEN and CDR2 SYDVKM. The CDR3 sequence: CASSTPGLAGGRTTDTQYF. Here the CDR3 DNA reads TGTGCCAGCAGTACCCCGGGACTAGCGGGAGGGCGAACCACAGATACGCAGTATTTT.

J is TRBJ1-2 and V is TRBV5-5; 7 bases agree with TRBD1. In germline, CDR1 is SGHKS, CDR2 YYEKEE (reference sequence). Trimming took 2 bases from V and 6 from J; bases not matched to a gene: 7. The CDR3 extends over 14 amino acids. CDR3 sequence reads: CASSLQGLLDGYTF. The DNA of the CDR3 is TGTGCCAGCAGCTTACAGGGGCTGCTCGATGGCTACACCTTC.

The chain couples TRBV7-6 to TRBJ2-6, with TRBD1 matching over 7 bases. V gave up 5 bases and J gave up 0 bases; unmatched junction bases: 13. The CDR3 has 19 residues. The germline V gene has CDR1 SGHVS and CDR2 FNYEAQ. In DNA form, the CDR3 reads TGTGCCAGCAGCGACCCGACGACAGGGCATAACTCTGGGGCCAACGTCCTGACTTTC. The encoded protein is CASSDPTTGHNSGANVLTF.

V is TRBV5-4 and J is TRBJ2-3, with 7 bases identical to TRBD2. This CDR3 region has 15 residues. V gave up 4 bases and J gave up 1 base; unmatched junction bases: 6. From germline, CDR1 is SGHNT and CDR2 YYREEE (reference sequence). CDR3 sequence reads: CASSPLGGGTDTQYF. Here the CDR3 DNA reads TGTGCCAGCAGCCCGTTGGGAGGGGGCACAGATACGCAGTATTTT.

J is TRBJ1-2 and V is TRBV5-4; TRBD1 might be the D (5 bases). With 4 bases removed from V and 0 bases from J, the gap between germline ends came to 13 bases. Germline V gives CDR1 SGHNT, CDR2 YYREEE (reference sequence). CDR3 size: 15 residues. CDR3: CASSRDLPSNYGYTF. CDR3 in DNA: TGTGCCAGCAGCAGGGACTTACCATCTAACTATGGCTACACCTTC.

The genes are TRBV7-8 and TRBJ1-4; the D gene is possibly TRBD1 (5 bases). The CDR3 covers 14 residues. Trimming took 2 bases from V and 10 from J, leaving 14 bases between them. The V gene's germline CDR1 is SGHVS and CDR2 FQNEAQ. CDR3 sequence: CASSLTGPVGKLFF. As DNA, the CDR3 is TGTGCCAGCAGCTTAACAGGCCCAGTGGGAAAACTGTTTTTT.

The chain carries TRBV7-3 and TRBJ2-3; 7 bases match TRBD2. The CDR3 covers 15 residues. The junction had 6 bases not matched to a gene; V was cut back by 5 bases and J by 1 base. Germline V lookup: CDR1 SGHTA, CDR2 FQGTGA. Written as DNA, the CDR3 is TGTGCCAGCAGCGCTAGCGGCCCAGGCACAGATACGCAGTATTTT. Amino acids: CASSASGPGTDTQYF.